The clone carrying this T cell receptor beta chain was recorded a few times. The record originates from a study of cytomegalovirus exposure and HLA in healthy donors. PCR involved 60 Vbeta and 13 Jbeta primers. This table comes from immunoSEQ multiplex PCR, and its TCRdb copy is limited to in-frame clones, with some not included. There are under 200,000 clones in the sample; roughly 79% occur only once, and approximately 1.3% lies in the top ten. This CDR3 contains 16 residues. V lost 4 bases, J lost 4 bases, and 19 bases lay in between. In germline, CDR1 is MNHEY, CDR2 SMNVEV (reference sequence). This receptor was taken from a man aged 25 to 40 in good health and CMV-seronegative. Sequences were obtained from PBMCs. This chain joins TRBV27 and TRBJ1-1; TRBD1 is a possible D gene (6 bases). For the CDR3, the DNA is TGTGCCAGCAGTTCAGCAATCGGGGGGCGAAGCACTGAAGCTTTCTTT. The encoded protein is CASSSAIGGRSTEAFF.